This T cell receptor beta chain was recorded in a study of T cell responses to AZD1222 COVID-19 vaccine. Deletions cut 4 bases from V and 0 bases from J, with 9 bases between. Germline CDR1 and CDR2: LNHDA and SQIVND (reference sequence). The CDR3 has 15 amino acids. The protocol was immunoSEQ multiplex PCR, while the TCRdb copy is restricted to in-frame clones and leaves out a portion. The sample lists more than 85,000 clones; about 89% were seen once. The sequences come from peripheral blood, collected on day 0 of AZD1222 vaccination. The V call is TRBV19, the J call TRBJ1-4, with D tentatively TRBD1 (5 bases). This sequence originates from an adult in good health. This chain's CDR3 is CASSKQDATNEKLFF. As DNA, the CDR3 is TGTGCCAGTAGTAAACAGGATGCAACTAATGAAAAACTGTTTTTT.